The rows below give T cell receptor beta chains drawn from one sample of a study of early stage breast cancer tumors. The assay was immunoSEQ multiplex PCR, and TCRdb's table has in-frame clones only and misses some. Of approximately 17,000 clones listed, around four fifths are singletons. The sequenced sample was blood. Receptor source: an older person with breast cancer. Each CDR3 is given without its conserved first and last residue. Each record gives: D gene, J gene, V gene, CDR3 protein. D genes are given only for firm matches.

D gene: -; J gene: TRBJ2-7; V gene: TRBV5-5; CDR3 protein: ASSFKQEQY
D gene: TRBD1; J gene: TRBJ1-3; V gene: TRBV9; CDR3 protein: ASSVEAGTGASSGNTIY
D gene: TRBD1; J gene: TRBJ1-1; V gene: TRBV5-1; CDR3 protein: ASSLTGVPTEAF
D gene: TRBD2; J gene: TRBJ2-3; V gene: TRBV18; CDR3 protein: ASSPPVAGGSTDTQY
D gene: -; J gene: TRBJ1-4; V gene: TRBV7-9; CDR3 protein: ASSSQGANEKLF
D gene: -; J gene: TRBJ2-5; V gene: TRBV2; CDR3 protein: ASREGGTQY
D gene: TRBD1; J gene: TRBJ2-2; V gene: TRBV6-5; CDR3 protein: ASSRTGVNTGELF
D gene: TRBD2; J gene: TRBJ2-2; V gene: TRBV5-1; CDR3 protein: ASRNIASGGSTGELF
D gene: TRBD2; J gene: TRBJ2-1; V gene: TRBV19; CDR3 protein: ASTIVGTSGGGKQF
D gene: -; J gene: TRBJ1-2; V gene: TRBV30; CDR3 protein: AWTDGGGDYGYT
D gene: TRBD2; J gene: TRBJ2-2; V gene: TRBV4-2; CDR3 protein: ASSQGVLAGENTGELF
D gene: TRBD1; J gene: TRBJ1-2; V gene: TRBV7-8; CDR3 protein: ASSPLTGGMGYT
D gene: TRBD1; J gene: TRBJ1-3; V gene: TRBV4-3; CDR3 protein: ASSHLLGQGAGNTIY
D gene: -; J gene: TRBJ2-5; V gene: TRBV13; CDR3 protein: ASSFRWGGQETQY
D gene: TRBD1; J gene: TRBJ1-6; V gene: TRBV13; CDR3 protein: ASSRGQGNSPLH
D gene: TRBD2; J gene: TRBJ2-5; V gene: TRBV7-3; CDR3 protein: ASSDSGGAGETQY
D gene: TRBD2; J gene: TRBJ2-7; V gene: TRBV19; CDR3 protein: ASSPGTTGHYEQY
D gene: TRBD2; J gene: TRBJ2-1; V gene: TRBV15; CDR3 protein: ATSGIAGGLDEQF
D gene: TRBD2; J gene: TRBJ2-3; V gene: TRBV30; CDR3 protein: AWSVRSGGYTDTQY
D gene: TRBD1; J gene: TRBJ1-5; V gene: TRBV5-1; CDR3 protein: ASSPRTGENQPQH
D gene: TRBD1; J gene: TRBJ1-2; V gene: TRBV9; CDR3 protein: ASSVTGDHAYGYT
D gene: TRBD2; J gene: TRBJ2-7; V gene: TRBV7-9; CDR3 protein: ASSLALAESGEQY
D gene: -; J gene: TRBJ2-3; V gene: TRBV5-6; CDR3 protein: ASSLVGTDTQY
D gene: TRBD1; J gene: TRBJ2-2; V gene: TRBV5-1; CDR3 protein: ASTDRGGTGELF
D gene: TRBD1; J gene: TRBJ2-7; V gene: TRBV5-1; CDR3 protein: ASSLWRQGEGEQY
D gene: -; J gene: TRBJ1-3; V gene: TRBV7-9; CDR3 protein: ASSLGASNTIY
D gene: -; J gene: TRBJ1-4; V gene: TRBV27; CDR3 protein: ASSDYRAANEKLF
D gene: TRBD1; J gene: TRBJ1-2; V gene: TRBV28; CDR3 protein: ASTFHGTPGQGLDGYT
D gene: TRBD2; J gene: TRBJ2-3; V gene: TRBV2; CDR3 protein: ASSGASGRSGTQY
D gene: TRBD1; J gene: TRBJ2-7; V gene: TRBV6-1; CDR3 protein: ASSGKAGTGGREQY
D gene: -; J gene: TRBJ2-2; V gene: TRBV7-3; CDR3 protein: ASSAAGAGNTGELF
D gene: TRBD2; J gene: TRBJ2-2; V gene: TRBV6-5; CDR3 protein: ASKVAGGPTGELF
D gene: TRBD1; J gene: TRBJ1-2; V gene: TRBV11-2; CDR3 protein: ASSSPGQGRDGYT
D gene: TRBD1; J gene: TRBJ1-4; V gene: TRBV5-5; CDR3 protein: ASSPGTGRAEKLF
D gene: TRBD1; J gene: TRBJ2-6; V gene: TRBV7-9; CDR3 protein: ASSFLGTGVSGANVLT
D gene: -; J gene: TRBJ2-5; V gene: TRBV18; CDR3 protein: ASSPPAPQETQY
D gene: -; J gene: TRBJ1-1; V gene: TRBV5-1; CDR3 protein: ASSLSGLKTEAF
D gene: TRBD2; J gene: TRBJ2-2; V gene: TRBV5-1; CDR3 protein: ASSLIAGANTGELF
D gene: -; J gene: TRBJ1-1; V gene: TRBV5-1; CDR3 protein: ASSRQGMNTEAF
D gene: -; J gene: TRBJ2-1; V gene: TRBV18; CDR3 protein: ASSPGRGVGEQF
D gene: TRBD2; J gene: TRBJ2-5; V gene: TRBV5-4; CDR3 protein: ASSRPTSGGFQETQY
D gene: TRBD1; J gene: TRBJ2-3; V gene: TRBV5-1; CDR3 protein: ASSQNDRAADTQY
D gene: TRBD2; J gene: TRBJ2-5; V gene: TRBV7-2; CDR3 protein: ASSPGLAGGQETQY